These T cell receptor beta chains were read from a single sample in a study of glioma-infiltrating T cells. TCRdb reprocessed the multiplex PCR reads with MiXCR, giving one entry per CDR3 protein. The table shows about 190,000 distinct CDR3 sequences, with around 30% occurring only once. Sequencing input: glioma tissue, nonneoplastic brain tissue, or PBMCs (not recorded which). The receptors here all came from a human donor with low-grade glioma or glioblastoma, undergoing nonglioma brain surgery, or in good health (not recorded which). The CDR3 runs from the conserved cysteine through the conserved F or W. A D gene is named only where the DNA matches it firmly. Size is omitted from some rows. Given values are once, few, many or a class for expanded clones.

>TRBV29-1|many|TRBD2|TRBJ2-1
TGCAGCGTTGAAGCGCGGGAGAGGTTGAGCAATGAGCAGTTCTTC
CSVEARERLSNEQFF
>TRBV7-2|NA|TRBD1|TRBJ1-2
TGTGCCAGCAGGACGACAGGGGGCTATGGCTACACCTTC
CASRTTGGYGYTF
>TRBV4-3|many|TRBD1|TRBJ1-2
TGCGCCAGCAGCCACGGGACAGGATGGGAGTACACCTTC
CASSHGTGWEYTF
>TRBV27|NA|NA|TRBJ1-2
TGTGCCAGCAGTCCGGGGGCCCCGTACACAGGGAGCTATGGCGACAGCTTC
CASSPGAPYTGSYGDSF
>TRBV4-1|NA|NA|TRBJ1-3
TGCGCCAGCAGCCAAGATCGGTCTCGGGTTGGAAACACCATATATTTT
CASSQDRSRVGNTIYF
>TRBV7-9|NA|NA|TRBJ2-7
TGTGCCAGCAGCTTAGCCCTGGACTACTCCTACGAGCAGTACTTC
CASSLALDYSYEQYF
>TRBV6-5|NA|TRBD2|TRBJ2-1
TGTGCCAGCAGATCGACTAGCGGGGGCCTCTACAATGGGCAGTTCTTC
CASRSTSGGLYNGQFF
>TRBV20-1|many|NA|TRBJ1-5
TGCAGTGCTGAGGACAAGTATAGCAATCAGCCCCAGCATTTT
CSAEDKYSNQPQHF
>TRBV10-3|few|TRBD1|TRBJ1-2
TGTGCCATCAGTGAGTCATCCGGGACAGAGATTCCCGGCTACACCTTC
CAISESSGTEIPGYTF
>TRBV19|few|TRBD2|TRBJ2-7
TGTGCCAGCACCTGGACTAGCGGGAGCTACGAGCAGTACTTC
CASTWTSGSYEQYF
>TRBV28|many|NA|TRBJ2-1
TGTGCCAGCAGGACCGGGACGTCGGAGAGGGATGAGCAGTTCTTC
CASRTGTSERDEQFF
>TRBV7-6|few|NA|TRBJ2-5
TGTGCCAGCAGCTTAGCAGGGAGGGGGCCCCTCCAAGAGACCCAGTACTTC
CASSLAGRGPLQETQYF
>TRBV19|many|TRBD2|TRBJ2-1
TGTGCCAGTACTAGCGGGTACAATGAGCAGTTCTTC
CASTSGYNEQFF
>TRBV7-6|few|NA|TRBJ2-7
TGTGCCAGCAGCTTATCGCCCCCCGCTTACGAGCAGTGCTTC
CASSLSPPAYEQCF
>TRBV6-1|NA|NA|TRBJ2-1
TGTGCCAGCAGTAGAATCGAGCAGTTCTTC
CASSRIEQFF
>TRBV4-1|NA|TRBD2|TRBJ2-1
TGCGCCAGCAGCCAAGCCCCCGGGCGGGAGGGGAATGAGCAGTTCTTC
CASSQAPGREGNEQFF
>TRBV19|NA|TRBD2|TRBJ2-5
TGTGCCAGTAGTATCGCCATCGGACTAGCGGGAGTCCTATGGGAGACCCAGTACTTC
CASSIAIGLAGVLWETQYF
>TRBV12-3/TRBV12-4|few|NA|TRBJ1-2
TGTGCCAGCAGTTCCCCAGGGGAGGCATATGGCTACACCTTC
CASSSPGEAYGYTF
>TRBV6-2/TRBV6-3|many|NA|TRBJ2-7
TGTGCCAGCAAGGGAGCCGCTTCCTACGAGCAGTACTTC
CASKGAASYEQYF
>TRBV6-1|many|NA|TRBJ1-5
TGTGCCAGCACTTTGGGGGGTGACTGGCCCCAGCATTTT
CASTLGGDWPQHF
>TRBV7-2|many|NA|TRBJ2-7
TGTGCCAGCAGTCGTAGTTCGGGGTCCTACGAGCAGTACTTC
CASSRSSGSYEQYF
>TRBV6-1|many|NA|TRBJ2-2
TGTGCCAGCAGTGGGGGACCCGGCACCGGGGAGCTGTTTTTT
CASSGGPGTGELFF
>TRBV5-1|NA|NA|TRBJ1-3
TGCGCCAGCAGCTTGACGGGTGTGACTGGAAACACCATATATTTT
CASSLTGVTGNTIYF
>TRBV7-2|many|TRBD2|TRBJ2-1
TGTGCCAGCAGCTTCAGCGTCTGGGGAGTTAGCGGGAGTTCCTACAATGAGCAGTTCTTC
CASSFSVWGVSGSSYNEQFF
>TRBV4-3|few|TRBD1|TRBJ1-4
TGCGCCAGCAGCCAACAGGGGGCAAGTGAAAAACTGTTTTTT
CASSQQGASEKLFF
>TRBV20-1|NA|TRBD2|TRBJ2-5
TGCAGTGCCGGGACTAGCGGGAGGCAACGAGAGACCCAGTACTTC
CSAGTSGRQRETQYF
>TRBV27|many|NA|TRBJ1-6
TGTGCCAGCAGTCCCGTAGGGTATAATTCACCCCTCCACTTT
CASSPVGYNSPLHF
>TRBV12-3/TRBV12-4|many|NA|TRBJ1-6
TGTGCCAGCAGTAGGATTAATTCACCCCTCCACTTT
CASSRINSPLHF
>TRBV7-9|NA|NA|TRBJ1-4
TGTGCCAGCAGCTTTCAGGGAGCTAATGAAAAACTGTTTTTT
CASSFQGANEKLFF
>TRBV7-2|many|NA|TRBJ2-3
TGTGCCAGCAGTTGGACTAGCACAGATACGCAGTATTTT
CASSWTSTDTQYF
>TRBV20-1|many|NA|TRBJ2-3
TGCAGTGCTAGAGATCCGCGGAAACATACGCAGTATTTT
CSARDPRKHTQYF
>TRBV29-1|many|TRBD1|TRBJ2-7
TGCAGCGCCCTAATTACAGGGGGCGGCGAGCAGTACTTC
CSALITGGGEQYF
>TRBV4-3|many|NA|TRBJ1-2
TGCGCCAGCAGCCACGCTGACAGTGACTATGGCTACACCTTC
CASSHADSDYGYTF
>TRBV7-9|many|NA|TRBJ2-1
TGTGCCAGCAGCTTATGGCAGGGGGGCCACAATGAGCAGTTCTTC
CASSLWQGGHNEQFF
>TRBV29-1|NA|NA|TRBJ1-4
TGCAGCGGGCAGGGTGGGGCAACTAATGAAAAACTGTTTTTT
CSGQGGATNEKLFF
>TRBV2|few|TRBD1|TRBJ2-7
TGTGCCAGCCAAGAACAGGGGTACAACGAGCAGTACTTC
CASQEQGYNEQYF
>TRBV2|NA|TRBD2|TRBJ2-5
TGTGCCAGCAGACCGCGTTGGGGAGGGAAAGAGACCCAGTACTTC
CASRPRWGGKETQYF
>TRBV5-4|NA|NA|TRBJ2-3
TGTGCCAGCAGCTTGGACCGGACGCGAGCCACAGATACGCAGTATTTT
CASSLDRTRATDTQYF
>TRBV7-3|once|NA|TRBJ1-2
TGTGCCAGCAGCCTCAGTCAAGACTATGGCTACGCCTTC
CASSLSQDYGYAF
>TRBV27|many|NA|TRBJ2-3
TGTGCCAGCAGTTCCCCGACAGTCAGCACAGATACGCAGTATTTT
CASSSPTVSTDTQYF
>TRBV30|few|NA|TRBJ2-5
TGTGCCTGGAGTAAGGAGAGCCCCCAAGAGACCCAGTACTTC
CAWSKESPQETQYF
>TRBV5-1|NA|TRBD2|TRBJ2-1
TGCGCCAGCAGCTTGGCTCCCGGGACTAGCGGATACAATGAGCAGTTCTTC
CASSLAPGTSGYNEQFF
>TRBV7-9|few|NA|TRBJ2-2
TGTGCCAGCAGCGCCCCACCCGGGACACCGAACACTGGGGAGCTGTTTTTT
CASSAPPGTPNTGELFF
>TRBV10-3|NA|NA|TRBJ2-7
TGTGCCATCAGAAGGGACGGAGCCTACGAGCAGTACTTC
CAIRRDGAYEQYF
>TRBV19|once|TRBD1|TRBJ1-5
TGTGCCAGTAGTATAGTGCAGGGGGTGGATCAGCCCCAGCATTTT
CASSIVQGVDQPQHF
>TRBV19|few|NA|TRBJ1-2
TGTGCCAGTAGTTCGGGTCGGGGCTATGGTGGCTACACCTTC
CASSSGRGYGGYTF
>TRBV15|NA|NA|TRBJ1-5
TGTGCCCCCAGCACCTTTTCCTGGGGACGAGTGGATGTGCATCCGCCCCAGCATTTT
CAPSTFSWGRVDVHPPQHF
>TRBV27|many|TRBD1|TRBJ1-4
TGTGCCAGCCGACAGGACAGGGCGAGTGAAAAACTGTTTTTT
CASRQDRASEKLFF
>TRBV6-1|many|NA|TRBJ1-5
TGTGCCAGCGGCGAAGGGAGCAATCAGCCCCAGCATTTT
CASGEGSNQPQHF
>TRBV2|many|TRBD2|TRBJ2-1
TGTGCCAGCAGTGCCCGACTAGCGGGGGCCTACAATGAGCAGTTCTTC
CASSARLAGAYNEQFF
>TRBV27|NA|TRBD1|TRBJ2-7
TGTGCCAGCAGACCGGGACAGGGGATGGGGACCGAGCAGTACTTC
CASRPGQGMGTEQYF
>TRBV7-9|few|NA|TRBJ1-3
TGTGCCAGCAGCCCGTGGACGGACTCTGGAAACACCATATATTTT
CASSPWTDSGNTIYF
>TRBV19|once|NA|TRBJ1-5
TGTGCCATTAGTCCGCGACAAGGGATGAGCAATCAGCCCCAGCATTTT
CAISPRQGMSNQPQHF
>TRBV27|NA|TRBD1|TRBJ1-1
TGTGCCAGCAGACCGGGACAGGGGGCCGTGAGCACTGAAGCTTTCTTT
CASRPGQGAVSTEAFF
>TRBV11-1|NA|NA|TRBJ2-7
TGTGCCAGCAGCCATTCTTATCTGAATGCCAACGAGCAGTACTTC
CASSHSYLNANEQYF
>TRBV20-1|once|TRBD1|TRBJ1-3
TGCAGTGCCAGGGACAGACTAGGCTCTGGAGACACCATATATTTT
CSARDRLGSGDTIYF
>TRBV27|NA|TRBD1|TRBJ2-1
TGTGCCAGCAGTAACAGGGGAATCGATGAGCAGTTCTTC
CASSNRGIDEQFF
>TRBV7-9|many|NA|TRBJ2-1
TGTGCCAGCAGGGAGTTGAATGAGCAGTTCTTC
CASRELNEQFF
>TRBV27|NA|NA|TRBJ2-5
TGTTCCAGCAGGCGGGACGGTTATTCACCCCTCCACTTC
CSSRRDGYSPLHF